Listed here are 32 T cell receptor beta chains from one sample, sequenced in a study of beta chain features in type 1 diabetes. Expressed TCRB transcripts were sequenced after all isolated RNA was converted to cDNA. Method: immunoSEQ multiplex PCR; TCRdb's copy keeps in-frame clones and lacks some. The table shows about 320,000 clones, with 11% to 15% occurring only once. Sequencing was carried out using central memory CD4+ T cells from blood. Every receptor here comes from a man aged 25 to 40 in good health.

The J gene is TRBJ2-3, the V gene TRBV7-2; the D gene is possibly TRBD2 (6 bases). Germline V lookup: CDR1 SGHTA, CDR2 FQGNSA. The CDR3 extends over 12 amino acids. Trimming took off 5 bases at V and 9 bases at J, with 12 bases between the two ends. The CDR3 DNA reads TGTGCCAGCAGCCCACTCCGGGGGACGCAGTATTTT. Its translation is CASSPLRGTQYF. Full variable domain (outside the CDR3, taken from reference TRBV7-2 and TRBJ2-3): GAGVSQSPSNKVTEKGKDVELRCDPISGHTALYWYRQSLGQGLEFLIYFQGNSAPDKSGLPSDRFSAERTGGSVSTLTIQRTQQEDSAVYLCASSPLRGTQYFGPGTRLTVL.

The chain recombines TRBV7-2 with TRBJ2-7; 9 bases line up with TRBD1. V was clipped by 1 base and J by 4 bases; unmatched bases: 5. This CDR3 is 15 amino acids long. CDR1 is SGHTA, CDR2 FQGNSA, per germline. DNA of the CDR3: TGTGCCAGCAGCTTAGATCGGACAGGGGTGTACGAGCAGTACGTC. Translation gives CASSLDRTGVYEQYV.

The chain carries TRBV6-5 and TRBJ2-5, with D unclear. Trimming shortened V by 5 bases and J by 5 bases, and 6 bases separated the two germline ends. Germline V gene lookup returns CDR1 MNHEY and CDR2 SVGAGI. The CDR3 has 11 amino acids. The CDR3 DNA is TGTGCCAGCAGTGTCGTGGAGACCCAGTACTTC. Translation: CASSVVETQYF.

Note on this clone: Other DNA sequences in the same sample also yield this CDR3. This chain uses TRBV18 with TRBJ1-5; TRBD1 matches at 9 bases. Germline trimming cut 3 bases from V and 1 base from J; bases unmatched to any gene: 4. The CDR3 contains 16 residues. Per the germline V gene, CDR1 is KGHSH and CDR2 is LQKENI. This CDR3 is CASSPGTGISNQPQHF. The CDR3 DNA sequence: TGTGCCAGCTCACCCGGGACAGGGATAAGCAATCAGCCCCAGCATTTT.

The V gene is TRBV7-9, the J gene TRBJ1-2; the D gene is possibly TRBD1 (6 bases). V lost 5 bases and J lost 6, with 16 bases in between. The CDR3 consists of 14 residues. Germline CDR1 reads SEHNR; CDR2 reads FQNEAQ (reference sequence). The CDR3: CASSQGQGKNGYTF. The CDR3 coding sequence is TGTGCCAGCAGCCAAGGCCAGGGGAAAAATGGCTACACCTTC.

The rearrangement links TRBV7-9 to TRBJ2-4; TRBD2 is a possible D gene (5 bases). Trimming shortened V by 2 bases and J by 6 bases, and 17 bases separated the two germline ends. CDR1 SEHNR and CDR2 FQNEAQ come from the germline V gene (reference sequence). This CDR3 has 16 amino acids. This chain's CDR3 is CASSLFALGSGNIQYF. In DNA, the CDR3 is TGTGCCAGCAGCTTATTTGCCTTAGGGAGTGGAAACATTCAGTACTTC.

This clone has a handful of counts. The genes are TRBV6-1 and TRBJ2-5, with unresolved D. Trimming took 4 bases from V and 2 from J, leaving 8 bases between them. The germline gives CDR1 MNHNS, CDR2 SASEGT. The CDR3 consists of 13 residues. CDR3 nucleotides: TGTGCCAGCAGTGTAGGTTCTCAAGAGACCCAGTACTTC. It encodes CASSVGSQETQYF.

This clone was recorded a few times. This sample also contains other DNA sequences that code for the same CDR3. V and J are TRBV5-4 and TRBJ2-2, with TRBD2 identical over 8 bases. J lost 5 bases, V lost 5 bases, and 11 bases had no gene match. Germline V gene lookup returns CDR1 SGHNT and CDR2 YYREEE (reference sequence). The CDR3 consists of 16 residues. As DNA, the CDR3 is TGTGCCAGCAGTCAACTCGCGGGGGGTCGAACCGGGGAGCTGTTTTTT. Its translation is CASSQLAGGRTGELFF.

The chain combines TRBV4-3 with TRBJ2-2; 10 nucleotides match TRBD2. J lost 6 bases, V lost 0 bases, and 4 bases had no gene match. The germline gives CDR1 LGHNA, CDR2 YSLEER. The CDR3 runs to 16 residues. The DNA of the CDR3 is TGCGCCAGCAGCCAAGATGTAGCGGGAGGTGCCGGGGAGCTGTTTTTT. Residues: CASSQDVAGGAGELFF.

The CDR3: CASSRTSANYEQFF. Here the CDR3 DNA reads TGTGCCAGCAGTCGGACTAGCGCCAACTATGAGCAGTTCTTC. The rearrangement links TRBV6-5 to TRBJ2-1; 9 bases match TRBD2. CDR1 MNHEY and CDR2 SVGAGI come from the germline V gene. The V and J ends lost 5 bases and 8 bases, in that order; junction bases with no gene match: 7. The CDR3 runs 14 residues.

The V gene is TRBV4-3, the J gene TRBJ2-7; D ambiguous. V was trimmed by 4 bases and J by 0 bases, leaving 19 bases between them. CDR1 is LGHNA, CDR2 YSLEER, per germline. The CDR3 extends over 17 amino acids. The DNA for the CDR3 is TGCGCCAGCAGCCCGCCCCGGTGGCAGAAATTCTCCTACGAGCAGTACGTC. Protein product: CASSPPRWQKFSYEQYV.

The chain employs TRBV6-6 and TRBJ1-2, with D perhaps matching TRBD1 (6 bases). V was pared by 4 bases and J by 4 bases, with 13 bases between. Germline V gene sequence: CDR1 MNHNY, CDR2 SVGAGI (reference sequence). The CDR3 is 14 residues long. CDR3 in amino acids: CASSLGGGIYGYTF. The CDR3 DNA reads TGTGCCAGCAGTTTAGGAGGGGGTATCTATGGCTACACCTTC.

The chain employs TRBV7-2 and TRBJ2-5; unclear D gene. The CDR3 extends over 13 amino acids. The germline V gene has CDR1 SGHTA and CDR2 FQGNSA. The V and J ends lost 3 bases and 7 bases respectively, with 12 bases between them. The CDR3 nucleotides read TGTGCCAGCAGCTTCGCCTCCGTCGGGACCCAGTACTTC. Translating gives CASSFASVGTQYF. Drawing the rest from reference TRBV7-2 and TRBJ2-5, the complete variable domain is GAGVSQSPSNKVTEKGKDVELRCDPISGHTALYWYRQSLGQGLEFLIYFQGNSAPDKSGLPSDRFSAERTGGSVSTLTIQRTQQEDSAVYLCASSFASVGTQYFGPGTRLLVL.

This clone was observed a few times. The V call is TRBV7-2, the J call TRBJ2-7; D perhaps matches TRBD1 (5 bases). Germline lookup yields CDR1 SGHTA and CDR2 FQGNSA. V gave up 1 base and J gave up 2 bases, with 12 bases separating them. CDR3 length: 15 amino acids. The CDR3 here is CASSLGSTGPYEQYV. As DNA, the CDR3 is TGTGCCAGCAGCTTAGGATCTACAGGACCCTACGAGCAGTACGTC.

In nucleotides, the CDR3 is TGCGCCAGCAGTGTTTTTAGGAGCTACGAGCAGTACTTC. This translates into CASSVFRSYEQYF. The chain couples TRBV10-2 to TRBJ2-7; no clear D. Germline V gives CDR1 WSHSY, CDR2 SAAADI. The CDR3 extends over 13 amino acids. V was trimmed by 4 bases and J by 3 bases, leaving 10 bases between them.

This clone showed up just a few times. The V call is TRBV10-3, the J call TRBJ1-2; 10 nucleotides match TRBD1. This CDR3 spans 15 amino acids. V shed 4 bases, J shed 7 bases, and the junction held 9 bases outside the gene matches. The V gene's germline CDR1 is ENHRY and CDR2 SYGVKD. CDR3 coding DNA: TGTGCCATCAGTGGGGCCATGGGACAGGGGTTTGGCTACACCTTC. It is translated as CAISGAMGQGFGYTF.

CDR3 region: CASSISGQGGYEQYF. CDR3 DNA sequence: TGTGCCAGTAGTATTAGTGGACAGGGAGGCTACGAGCAGTACTTC. The chain recombines TRBV19 with TRBJ2-7, with TRBD1 matching 8 bases. The J segment lost 3 bases and the V segment lost 3 bases, leaving 7 bases of the junction unmatched. The germline CDR1 and CDR2 sequences are LNHDA and SQIVND (reference sequence). CDR3 length equals 15 residues.

This clone was seen a handful of times. The chain links TRBV5-1 to TRBJ2-1; 9 bases are shared with TRBD1. The CDR3 consists of 15 residues. Germline CDR1 is SGHRS and CDR2 is YFSETQ. J was trimmed by 6 bases and V by 3 bases; bases with no gene match: 7. This CDR3 reads CASSSPGQGFNEQFF. In DNA form, the CDR3 reads TGCGCCAGCAGCTCTCCGGGACAGGGTTTCAATGAGCAGTTCTTC.

There are a few counts of this clone. The genes are TRBV7-9 and TRBJ2-1; D gene ambiguous. Between the trimmed V and J ends, which lost 0 bases and 0 bases, there was a span of 9 bases. CDR1 and CDR2 (germline): SEHNR, FQNEAQ (reference sequence). The CDR3 consists of 16 residues. As DNA, the CDR3 is TGTGCCAGCAGCTTAGCCCCCCGGAGCTCCTACAATGAGCAGTTCTTC. Amino acid sequence: CASSLAPRSSYNEQFF.

The genes are TRBV5-4 and TRBJ2-2; a weak D match, TRBD1 (6 bases). CDR3 length: 15 residues. The V end was cut by 0 bases, the J end by 6 bases, with 12 bases between. Looked up from germline, CDR1 is SGHNT and CDR2 is YYREEE (reference sequence). CDR3 in DNA: TGTGCCAGCAGCTTGGATTGGGGGCGAGCCGGGGAGCTGTTTTTT. It codes for CASSLDWGRAGELFF. The whole variable domain, remainder taken from reference TRBV5-4 and TRBJ2-2, is ETGVTQSPTHLIKTRGQQVTLRCSSQSGHNTVSWYQQALGQGPQFIFQYYREEENGRGNFPPRFSGLQFPNYSSELNVNALELDDSALYLCASSLDWGRAGELFFGEGSRLTVL.

CDR3 amino acids: CASSGTGVRYTF. CDR3 sequence (DNA): TGTGCCAGCAGTGGGACAGGGGTGCGCTACACCTTC. This chain links TRBV27 with TRBJ1-2; 10 positions match TRBD1. This CDR3 is built from 12 residues. Germline CDR1 MNHEY, CDR2 SMNVEV (reference sequence). Trimming took 5 bases from V and 9 from J; bases not matched to a gene: 3.

This clone was seen only a few times. The CDR3 DNA reads TGTGCCAGCAGAGAACTAGCGGGGGGATACAATGAGCAGTTCTTC. Protein: CASRELAGGYNEQFF. The chain uses TRBV5-4 and TRBJ2-1; TRBD2 agrees at 12 bases. There are 15 residues in the CDR3. Germline V gene sequence: CDR1 SGHNT, CDR2 YYREEE (reference sequence). V gave up 5 bases and J gave up 4 bases; unmatched junction bases: 4.

The sample holds a few counts of this clone. J is TRBJ2-3 and V is TRBV19; TRBD1 agrees at 9 bases. The CDR3 totals 14 residues. CDR1 LNHDA and CDR2 SQIVND come from the germline V gene (reference sequence). The J segment lost 5 bases and the V segment lost 5 bases, leaving 5 bases of the junction unmatched. The CDR3: CASSPTGGRDTQYF. CDR3 coding DNA: TGTGCCAGTAGTCCGACAGGGGGGAGAGATACGCAGTATTTT. The variable domain in full, completed from reference TRBV19 and TRBJ2-3, reads DGGITQSPKYLFRKEGQNVTLSCEQNLNHDAMYWYRQDPGQGLRLIYYSQIVNDFQKGDIAEGYSVSREKKESFPLTVTSAQKNPTAFYLCASSPTGGRDTQYFGPGTRLTVL.

This CDR3 reads CASSQVDRAHEQYF. The CDR3, as DNA: TGCGCCAGCAGCCAAGTGGACAGGGCCCACGAGCAGTACTTC. The rearrangement joins TRBV4-3 to TRBJ2-5; TRBD1 matches at 8 bases. The J call may be faulty, since TRBJ2-7 better matches the DNA end. The germline V gene has CDR1 LGHNA and CDR2 YSLEER. This CDR3 spans 14 amino acids.

This clone has at least ten counts. The rearrangement joins TRBV28 to TRBJ1-1; D may be TRBD1 (5 bases). CDR1 is MDHEN, CDR2 SYDVKM, per germline. The CDR3 has 14 amino acids. V lost 5 bases to trimming and J lost 4 bases, with 14 bases between them. The CDR3 nucleotides are TGTGCCAGCAGTCGGACGGAGAGGGGCACTGAAGCTTTCTTT. Translated, it gives CASSRTERGTEAFF.

This clone has only a few counts. V is TRBV5-1 and J is TRBJ2-1; D may be TRBD2 (6 bases). The CDR3 contains 15 residues. V was cut by 6 bases and J by 1 base, with 14 bases left in between. CDR1 and CDR2 (germline): SGHRS, YFSETQ. CDR3 in amino acids: CASTTWGESYNEQFF. CDR3 in DNA: TGCGCCAGCACTACGTGGGGGGAGTCCTACAATGAGCAGTTCTTC.

This chain uses TRBV27 with TRBJ2-7; D remains unclear. Germline V gene data show CDR1 as MNHEY and CDR2 as SMNVEV (reference sequence). V lost 3 bases to trimming and J lost 6 bases, with 9 bases between them. This CDR3 has 12 amino acids. This CDR3 reads CASSFMGGEQYF. The CDR3 DNA is TGTGCCAGCAGTTTCATGGGTGGCGAGCAGTACTTC.

J is TRBJ1-1 and V is TRBV7-9; a weak D match, TRBD1 (6 bases). The length of the CDR3 is 12 residues. The V gene's germline CDR1 is SEHNR and CDR2 FQNEAQ (reference sequence). Deletions cut 5 bases from V and 11 bases from J, with 15 bases between. CDR3 bases: TGTGCCAGCAGCCCCGGCACCCAGGGGGCTTTCTTT. Amino acid sequence: CASSPGTQGAFF.

The chain combines TRBV27 with TRBJ1-6; D is perhaps TRBD1 (6 bases). Germline V lookup: CDR1 MNHEY, CDR2 SMNVEV (reference sequence). The length of the CDR3 is 14 residues. The ends were cut back, 6 bases at V and 7 bases at J, with 13 bases in the middle. The CDR3 loop is CASRGTGSNSPLHF. CDR3 nucleotides: TGTGCCAGCAGAGGTACAGGGAGCAATTCACCCCTCCACTTT.

This clone was counted only a few times. The chain links TRBV10-3 to TRBJ2-2; the D call may be TRBD1 or TRBD2 (5 bases each). V was pared by 5 bases and J by 2 bases, with 12 bases between. Per the germline V gene, CDR1 is ENHRY and CDR2 is SYGVKD. This CDR3 spans 15 amino acids. The CDR3 coding sequence is TGTGCCATCAGTTTGGGGGATAGTAACACCGGGGAGCTGTTTTTT. Protein sequence: CAISLGDSNTGELFF.

This clone occurred a few times. V gene TRBV11-3 combines with J gene TRBJ2-2; no definite D call. V shed 5 bases and J shed 5 bases, with 15 bases lying between them. The CDR3 has 15 amino acids. From germline, CDR1 is SGHNT and CDR2 YENEEA. CDR3 protein: CASSPRSIETGELFF. The CDR3 DNA follows: TGTGCCAGCAGCCCCCGATCGATAGAAACCGGGGAGCTGTTTTTT.

The V call is TRBV6-6, the J call TRBJ1-5, with D possibly being TRBD1 (5 bases). CDR1 and CDR2 from the germline V gene are MNHNY and SVGAGI (reference sequence). The CDR3 is 15 residues long. V was pared by 5 bases and J by 2 bases, with 13 bases between. The CDR3 spells CASSVAFRGNQPQHF. The DNA of the CDR3 is TGTGCCAGCAGTGTCGCGTTCAGGGGCAATCAGCCCCAGCATTTT.